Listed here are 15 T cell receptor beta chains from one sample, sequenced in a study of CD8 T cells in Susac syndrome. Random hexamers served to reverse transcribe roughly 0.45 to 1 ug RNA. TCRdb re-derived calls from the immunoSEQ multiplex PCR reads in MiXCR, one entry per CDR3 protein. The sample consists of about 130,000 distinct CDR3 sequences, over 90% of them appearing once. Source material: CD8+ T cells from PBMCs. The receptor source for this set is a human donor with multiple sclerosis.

DNA for the CDR3: TGTGCCAGCAGTGTCGGGCAGGGGGCCTACGAGCAGTACTTC. Translation gives CASSVGQGAYEQYF. The V and J genes are TRBV27 and TRBJ2-7, with 7 positions matching TRBD1. V trimming: 5 bases; J trimming: 2 bases; junction bases outside the gene matches: 6. Germline V gene lookup returns CDR1 MNHEY and CDR2 SMNVEV (reference sequence). The CDR3 has 14 residues.

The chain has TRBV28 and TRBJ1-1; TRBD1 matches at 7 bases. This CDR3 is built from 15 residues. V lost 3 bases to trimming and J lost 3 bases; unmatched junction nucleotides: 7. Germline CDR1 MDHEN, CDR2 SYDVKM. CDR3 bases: TGTGCCAGCAGTTTTAGGGGGCGCTGGGACACTGAAGCTTTCTTT. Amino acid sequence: CASSFRGRWDTEAFF. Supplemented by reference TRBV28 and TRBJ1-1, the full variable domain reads DVKVTQSSRYLVKRTGEKVFLECVQDMDHENMFWYRQDPGLGLRLIYFSYDVKMKEKGDIPEGYSVSREKKERFSLILESASTNQTSMYLCASSFRGRWDTEAFFGQGTRLTVV.

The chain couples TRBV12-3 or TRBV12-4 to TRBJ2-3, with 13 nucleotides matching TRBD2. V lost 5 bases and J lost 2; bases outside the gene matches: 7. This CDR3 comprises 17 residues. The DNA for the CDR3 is TGTGCCAGCAGTACCGGGACTAGCGGGGAAAACACAGATACGCAGTATTTT. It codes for CASSTGTSGENTDTQYF.

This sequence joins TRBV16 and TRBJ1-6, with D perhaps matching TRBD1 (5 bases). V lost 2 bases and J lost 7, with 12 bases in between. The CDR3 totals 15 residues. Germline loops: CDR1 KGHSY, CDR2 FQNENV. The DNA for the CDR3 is TGTGCCAGCAGCCAAGGTCGACAGCGAAATTCACCCCTCCACTTT. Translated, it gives CASSQGRQRNSPLHF.

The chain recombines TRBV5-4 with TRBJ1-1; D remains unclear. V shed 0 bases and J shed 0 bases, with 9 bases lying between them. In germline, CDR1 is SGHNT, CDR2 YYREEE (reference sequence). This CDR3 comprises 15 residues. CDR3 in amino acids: CASSLGAEMNTEAFF. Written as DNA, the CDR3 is TGTGCCAGCAGCTTGGGGGCAGAGATGAACACTGAAGCTTTCTTT.

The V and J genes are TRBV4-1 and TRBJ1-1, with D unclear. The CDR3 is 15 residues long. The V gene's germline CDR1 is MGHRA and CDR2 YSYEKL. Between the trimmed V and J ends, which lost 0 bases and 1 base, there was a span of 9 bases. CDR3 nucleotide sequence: TGCGCCAGCAGCCAAGAAGGGTTTCAGAACACTGAAGCTTTCTTT. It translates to CASSQEGFQNTEAFF.

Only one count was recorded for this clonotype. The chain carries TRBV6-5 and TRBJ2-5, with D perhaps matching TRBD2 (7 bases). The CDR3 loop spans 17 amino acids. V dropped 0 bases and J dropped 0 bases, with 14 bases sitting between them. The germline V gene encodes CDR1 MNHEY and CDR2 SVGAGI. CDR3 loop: CASSYSGRGGYQETQYF. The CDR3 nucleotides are TGTGCCAGCAGTTACTCGGGAAGGGGGGGGTACCAAGAGACCCAGTACTTC.

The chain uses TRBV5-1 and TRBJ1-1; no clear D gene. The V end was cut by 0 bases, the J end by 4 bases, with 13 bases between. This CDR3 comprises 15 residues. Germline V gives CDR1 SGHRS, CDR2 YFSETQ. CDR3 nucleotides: TGCGCCAGCAGCTTGGTTGGGTCAAGGCGCACTGAAGCTTTCTTT. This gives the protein CASSLVGSRRTEAFF.

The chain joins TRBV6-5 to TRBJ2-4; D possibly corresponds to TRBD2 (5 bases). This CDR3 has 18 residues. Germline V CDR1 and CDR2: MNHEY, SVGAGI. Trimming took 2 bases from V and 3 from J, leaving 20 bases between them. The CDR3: CASSYAAWKVGVKNIQYF. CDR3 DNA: TGTGCCAGCAGTTACGCGGCGTGGAAAGTCGGGGTCAAAAACATTCAGTACTTC.

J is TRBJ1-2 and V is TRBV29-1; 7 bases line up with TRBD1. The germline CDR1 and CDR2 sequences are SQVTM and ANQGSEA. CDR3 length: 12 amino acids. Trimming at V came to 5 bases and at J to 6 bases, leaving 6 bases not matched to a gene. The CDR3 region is CSVPLQGDGYTF. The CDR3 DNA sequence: TGCAGCGTTCCCCTCCAGGGGGATGGCTACACCTTC.

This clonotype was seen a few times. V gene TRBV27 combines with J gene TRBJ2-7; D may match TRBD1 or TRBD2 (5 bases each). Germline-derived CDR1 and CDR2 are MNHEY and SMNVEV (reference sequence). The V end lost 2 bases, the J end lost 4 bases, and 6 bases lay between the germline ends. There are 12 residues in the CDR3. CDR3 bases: TGTGCCAGCAGTTTAGAGGGGTACGAGCAGTACTTC. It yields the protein CASSLEGYEQYF.

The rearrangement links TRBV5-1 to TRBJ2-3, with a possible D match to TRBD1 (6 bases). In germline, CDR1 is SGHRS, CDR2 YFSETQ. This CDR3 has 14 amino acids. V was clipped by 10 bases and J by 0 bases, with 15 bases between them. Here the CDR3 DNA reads TGCGCCTGGATCGACAGGACTAGCACAGATACGCAGTATTTT. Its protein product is CAWIDRTSTDTQYF.

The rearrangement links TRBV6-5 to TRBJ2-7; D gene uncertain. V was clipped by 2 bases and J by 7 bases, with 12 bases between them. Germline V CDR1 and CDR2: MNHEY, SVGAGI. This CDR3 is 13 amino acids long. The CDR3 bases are TGTGCCAGCAGTTACGGCGGCACCGGTGAGCAGTACTTC. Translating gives CASSYGGTGEQYF.

CDR3 sequence reads: CASSEAPGMPYEQYV. CDR3 sequence (DNA): TGTGCCAGCAGTGAAGCCCCAGGGATGCCCTACGAGCAGTACGTC. The chain carries TRBV2 and TRBJ2-7; a possible D gene is TRBD1 (5 bases). Germline V gene sequence: CDR1 SNHLY, CDR2 FYNNEI. Trimming stripped 0 bases from V and 2 bases from J, with 11 bases between. This CDR3 spans 15 amino acids.

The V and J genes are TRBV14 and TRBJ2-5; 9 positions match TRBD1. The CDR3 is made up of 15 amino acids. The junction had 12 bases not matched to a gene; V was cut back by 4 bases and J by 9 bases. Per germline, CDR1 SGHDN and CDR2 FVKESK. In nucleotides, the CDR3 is TGTGCCAGCAGCCTGGGACAGGGCATGTTTACGGCCCAGTACTTC. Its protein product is CASSLGQGMFTAQYF.